The sequence of this T cell receptor (beta chain) was determined in a study of read filtering for tumor transcriptome and immune sequencing. Molecular barcoded adaptors covering alpha/delta and beta/gamma chains were used on 400 to 450 ng RNA. MiXCR, applied by TCRdb to the reads, yields one record per CDR3 protein. The table has fewer than 75,000 distinct CDR3 sequences, 20% to 25% seen once. General study points: RNA-seq captured clonotypes less deeply and reliably than IR-seq.

In its sample, this clonotype was seen many times. What it binds is not known. At the time of active disease, bone marrow was collected from every patient. Source material: a population of CD138-negative cells sorted from bone marrow. This clonotype was sampled from a donor at least 40 years old with multiple myeloma.

The CDR3 DNA follows: TGTGCCAGTAGTCCCCCTAGCGGGAGGCCCGCCACCGGGGAGCTGTTTTTT. It codes for CASSPPSGRPATGELFF. The chain joins TRBV19 to TRBJ2-2; 11 bases align to TRBD2. This CDR3 is built from 17 residues. Germline lookup yields CDR1 LNHDA and CDR2 SQIVND (reference sequence). V trimming: 5 bases; J trimming: 4 bases; junction bases outside the gene matches: 9.